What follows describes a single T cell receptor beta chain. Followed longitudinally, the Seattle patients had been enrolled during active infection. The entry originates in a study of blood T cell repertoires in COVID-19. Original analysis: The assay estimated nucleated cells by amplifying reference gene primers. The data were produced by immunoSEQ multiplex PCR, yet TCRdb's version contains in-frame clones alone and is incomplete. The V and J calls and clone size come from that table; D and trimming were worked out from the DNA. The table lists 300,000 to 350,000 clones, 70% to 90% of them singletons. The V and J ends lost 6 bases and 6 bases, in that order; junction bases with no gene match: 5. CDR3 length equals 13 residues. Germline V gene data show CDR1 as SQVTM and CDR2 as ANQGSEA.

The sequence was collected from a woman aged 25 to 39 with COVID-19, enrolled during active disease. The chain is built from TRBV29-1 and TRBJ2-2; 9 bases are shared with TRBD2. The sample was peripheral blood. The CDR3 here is CSVAGGRAGELFF. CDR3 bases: TGCAGCGTGGCGGGGGGGCGTGCCGGGGAGCTGTTTTTT.